The 11 T cell receptor beta chains listed next were all sequenced from one sample in a study of PD-1 blockade in classical Hodgkin lymphoma. Here immunoSEQ multiplex PCR was the method, and the copy in TCRdb shows in-frame clones only, minus some. The table shows about 3,100 clones, with over 80% occurring only once. As for time point: newly diagnosed, previously untreated cHL patient sample. Thawed PBMCs underwent magnetic negative selection to yield purified CD4+ T cells. Sequencing was performed on CD4+ T cells from blood. The receptors derive from a human donor with classical Hodgkin lymphoma.

This chain joins TRBV15 and TRBJ2-3, with 8 bases matching TRBD2. Germline CDR1 reads LNHNV; CDR2 reads YYDKDF (reference sequence). The trim removed 0 bases at V and 0 bases at J, leaving 20 bases unmatched. This CDR3 is 22 amino acids long. This CDR3 reads CATSRDEGVVGERGTSTDTQYF. For the CDR3, the DNA is TGTGCCACCAGCAGAGATGAGGGGGTAGTCGGGGAGCGGGGGACTAGCACAGATACGCAGTATTTT.

The sample holds a few counts of this clone. The chain carries TRBV5-4 and TRBJ2-3; D is undetermined. Germline-derived CDR1 and CDR2 are SGHNT and YYREEE (reference sequence). Trimming took off 5 bases at V and 5 bases at J, with 12 bases between the two ends. The CDR3 loop spans 13 amino acids. In nucleotides, the CDR3 is TGTGCCAGCAGTTCGACGTTCGGAGATACGCAGTATTTT. Amino acids: CASSSTFGDTQYF.

V usage is TRBV2 and J usage is TRBJ1-5, with D possibly matching TRBD1 (6 bases). Germline values: CDR1 SNHLY, CDR2 FYNNEI. V lost 1 base to trimming and J lost 6 bases, with 10 bases between them. The length of the CDR3 is 14 residues. In nucleotides, the CDR3 is TGTGCCAGCAGTGAAGACAGGGACGGTCAGCCCCAGCATTTT. Amino acid sequence: CASSEDRDGQPQHF.

The V gene is TRBV18, the J gene TRBJ2-5, with D perhaps matching TRBD1 (6 bases). The V end lost 3 bases, the J end lost 4 bases, and 15 bases lay between the germline ends. The germline V gene has CDR1 KGHSH and CDR2 LQKENI. The CDR3 loop spans 15 amino acids. CDR3: CASSPDTGSGETQYF. The CDR3 bases are TGTGCCAGCTCACCCGATACAGGGAGCGGAGAGACCCAGTACTTC.

The chain combines TRBV6-6 with TRBJ2-1; D is possibly TRBD2 (5 bases). The V gene lost 0 bases and the J gene lost 8 bases, with 14 bases spanning the gap. This CDR3 has 15 residues. Germline CDR1 MNHNY, CDR2 SVGAGI (reference sequence). DNA for the CDR3: TGTGCCAGCAGTTACTCGGTGGTAGCGATGGATGAGCAGTTCTTC. This codes for CASSYSVVAMDEQFF.

The genes are TRBV7-9 and TRBJ2-1, with 9 bases aligning to TRBD1. Germline V gives CDR1 SEHNR, CDR2 FQNEAQ (reference sequence). The CDR3 has 15 residues. V trimming: 5 bases; J trimming: 1 base; junction bases outside the gene matches: 3. This CDR3 reads CASSVGTGSYNEQFF. The CDR3 DNA reads as TGTGCCAGCAGCGTCGGGACAGGGTCCTACAATGAGCAGTTCTTC.

The chain carries TRBV5-1 and TRBJ2-1; D is tentatively TRBD1 or TRBD2 (5 bases each). The CDR3 loop spans 13 amino acids. V dropped 5 bases and J dropped 5 bases, with 11 bases sitting between them. Germline CDR1 is SGHRS and CDR2 is YFSETQ. CDR3 protein: CASRRDGNNEQFF. The CDR3, as DNA: TGCGCCAGCAGAAGGGACGGGAACAATGAGCAGTTCTTC.

The chain carries TRBV29-1 and TRBJ2-1; 8 bases line up with TRBD2. V was clipped by 5 bases and J by 4 bases; unmatched bases: 7. CDR1 is SQVTM, CDR2 ANQGSEA, per germline. The CDR3 runs to 14 residues. The CDR3 DNA sequence: TGCAGCGTTCCGGGGCTAGCGGGTTACAATGAGCAGTTCTTC. Amino acids: CSVPGLAGYNEQFF.

The chain recombines TRBV28 with TRBJ2-3; TRBD2 matches at 7 bases. CDR3 length: 17 amino acids. Trimming took 7 bases from V and 3 from J; bases not matched to a gene: 16. Per the germline V gene, CDR1 is MDHEN and CDR2 is SYDVKM. The CDR3: CASTRSGSGKRTDTQYF. The CDR3 region has the DNA TGTGCCAGCACCAGATCGGGGAGCGGGAAACGAACAGATACGCAGTATTTT.

The chain is built from TRBV29-1 and TRBJ2-7, with D possibly matching TRBD1 (5 bases). This CDR3 is 13 amino acids long. CDR1 is SQVTM and CDR2 is ANQGSEA in the germline V gene. Trimming removed 0 bases from V and 0 bases from J, with 6 bases in between. The CDR3 DNA reads TGCAGCGTTGAAGAGGGGCCCTCCTACGAGCAGTACTTC. Translating it yields CSVEEGPSYEQYF.

The chain employs TRBV6-5 and TRBJ1-1; D is perhaps TRBD1 (6 bases). V lost 9 bases and J 0 bases, leaving 11 bases between the germline ends. The CDR3 contains 13 residues. CDR1 MNHEY and CDR2 SVGAGI come from the germline V gene. As DNA, the CDR3 is TGTGCCAGTTTCGGGACACTGAACACTGAAGCTTTCTTT. Encoded protein: CASFGTLNTEAFF.